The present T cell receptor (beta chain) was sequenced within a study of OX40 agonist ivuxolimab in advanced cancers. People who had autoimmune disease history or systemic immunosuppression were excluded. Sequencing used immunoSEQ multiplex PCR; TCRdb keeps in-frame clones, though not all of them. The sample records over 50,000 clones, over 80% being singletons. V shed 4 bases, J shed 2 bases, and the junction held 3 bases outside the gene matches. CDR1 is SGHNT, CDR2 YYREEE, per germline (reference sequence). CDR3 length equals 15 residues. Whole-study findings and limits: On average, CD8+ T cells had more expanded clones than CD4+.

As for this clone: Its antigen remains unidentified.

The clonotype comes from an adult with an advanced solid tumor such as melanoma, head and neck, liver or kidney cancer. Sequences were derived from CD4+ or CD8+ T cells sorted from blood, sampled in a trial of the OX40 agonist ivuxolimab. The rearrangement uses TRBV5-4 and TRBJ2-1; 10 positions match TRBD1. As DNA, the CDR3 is TGTGCCAGCAGCACCGGGACAGGGGCCTACAATGAGCAGTTCTTC. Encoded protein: CASSTGTGAYNEQFF.